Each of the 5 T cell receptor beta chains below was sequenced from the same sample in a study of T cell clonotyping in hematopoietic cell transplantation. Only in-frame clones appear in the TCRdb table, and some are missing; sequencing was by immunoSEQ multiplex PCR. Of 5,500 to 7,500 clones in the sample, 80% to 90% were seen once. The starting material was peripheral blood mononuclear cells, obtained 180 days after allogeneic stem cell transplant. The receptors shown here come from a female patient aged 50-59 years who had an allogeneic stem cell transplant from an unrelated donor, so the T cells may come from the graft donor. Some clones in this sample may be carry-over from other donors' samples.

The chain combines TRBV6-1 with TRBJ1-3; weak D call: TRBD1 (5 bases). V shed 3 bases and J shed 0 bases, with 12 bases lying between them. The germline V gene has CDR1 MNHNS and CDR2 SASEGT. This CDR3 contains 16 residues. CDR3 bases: TGTGCCAGCAGTGAGGTTGCAGGGCTCTCTGGAAACACCATATATTTT. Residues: CASSEVAGLSGNTIYF.

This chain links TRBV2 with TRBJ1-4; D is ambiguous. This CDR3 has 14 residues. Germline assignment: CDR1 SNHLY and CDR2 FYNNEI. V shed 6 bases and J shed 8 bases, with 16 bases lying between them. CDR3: CASRYESGREKLFF. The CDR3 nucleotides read TGTGCCAGCAGATACGAGTCAGGTAGAGAAAAACTGTTTTTT.

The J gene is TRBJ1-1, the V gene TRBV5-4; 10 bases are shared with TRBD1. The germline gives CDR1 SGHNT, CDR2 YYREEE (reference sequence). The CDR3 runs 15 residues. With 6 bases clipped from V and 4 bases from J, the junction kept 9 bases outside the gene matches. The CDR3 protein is CASNRKTGGGTEAFF. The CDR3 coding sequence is TGTGCCAGCAATCGGAAGACAGGGGGCGGCACTGAAGCTTTCTTT.

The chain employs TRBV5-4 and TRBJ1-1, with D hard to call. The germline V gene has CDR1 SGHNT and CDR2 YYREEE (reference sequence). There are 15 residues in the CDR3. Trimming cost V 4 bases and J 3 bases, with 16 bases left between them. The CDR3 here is CASSRAGSAYTEAFF. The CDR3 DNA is TGTGCCAGCAGCCGTGCTGGGTCTGCTTACACTGAAGCTTTCTTT.

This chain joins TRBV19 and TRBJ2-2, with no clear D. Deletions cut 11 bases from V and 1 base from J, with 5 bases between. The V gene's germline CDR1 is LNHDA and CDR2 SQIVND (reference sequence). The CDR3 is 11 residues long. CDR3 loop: CACRNTGELFF. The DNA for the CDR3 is TGTGCCTGCAGGAACACCGGGGAGCTGTTTTTT.